This TCR beta chain was identified during a study of T cells expressing NK-cell markers. Overall study: The authors sequenced eight donors, of whom seven were HCMV-seropositive and one was seronegative. Findings of the study overall: A handful of donors likewise had their CD3+CD56-NKG2C+ fraction led by these clonotypes.

cDNA encoding TCR beta was synthesized via 5'RACE template switching incorporating UMIs. Each CDR3 protein gets one entry in TCRdb, which reprocessed the 5' RACE reads and gives no DNA. Recorded for this sample: almost 450,000 distinct CDR3 sequences. The CDR3 loop spans 16 amino acids. Germline CDR1 SEHNR, CDR2 FQNEAQ (reference sequence). With respect to this clonotype: The target antigen is unknown.

This chain joins TRBV7-9 and TRBJ2-2; TCRdb returns TRBD1, unconfirmable since there is no DNA. This TCR was recovered from a woman aged 18 to 75 in good health. The specimen sequenced was blood T cells: a sorted CD56 or NKG2C T cell subset, CD4+ or CD8+ T cells, or bulk PBMC T cells (not recorded which). The CDR3 loop reads CASTPSGGSNTGELFF.